The clone carrying this T cell receptor (beta chain) was found once. The data are from a study of blood T cell repertoires in COVID-19. About the research overall: Sites across the United States, Italy and Spain contributed samples from acute and convalescent COVID-19.

Germline assignment: CDR1 MNHEY and CDR2 SMNVEV (reference sequence). The ends lost 0 bases at V and 2 bases at J; junction bases unmatched: 7. This CDR3 is 16 amino acids long. Original data processing: How many nucleated cells were present was estimated from reference gene primer amplification. Profiled with immunoSEQ multiplex PCR; TCRdb holds only in-frame clones, not every one. The D gene and trimming were derived from the DNA, and the V and J assignments and clone size from that table. Among roughly 190,000 clones listed, approximately 84% were seen once. The V gene is TRBV27, the J gene TRBJ2-7; TRBD1 agrees at 7 bases. The source is a woman between 70 and 85 years old with active or convalescent COVID-19. Material: peripheral blood. CDR3 residues: CASSLSSTGRTYEQYF. As DNA, the CDR3 is TGTGCCAGCAGTTTATCTTCGACAGGGCGCACCTACGAGCAGTACTTC.